This entry features one T cell receptor (beta chain) sequence. Its antigen is undetermined. Sequencing used immunoSEQ multiplex PCR; TCRdb keeps in-frame clones, though not all of them. The table lists approximately 82,000 clones, about 92% of them singletons, with roughly 0.62% in the top ten. These data come from a study of cytomegalovirus exposure and HLA in healthy donors. Background on the study: The use of the same platform for the approximately 110 validation repertoires and the roughly 700 first-cohort repertoires was reported by a later analysis. Overall study findings and caveats: Among TCR sequences, most were rare, though some public TCRs appeared in many donors.

Donors came from a validation cohort of approximately 110 subjects, distinct from the first 666-subject cohort. Germline V CDR1 and CDR2: MNHNY, SVGAGI (reference sequence). Trimming cost V 10 bases and J 5 bases, with 17 bases left between them. The CDR3 extends over 13 amino acids. Sequencing used PBMCs. V is TRBV6-6 and J is TRBJ1-1, with D possibly matching TRBD1 (6 bases). This clonotype was sampled from a man aged 18-30 years in good health and CMV-seronegative. The CDR3 nucleotides are TGTGCCATCAAGGGACAAATAAAGACTGAAGCTTTCTTT. Translating it yields CAIKGQIKTEAFF.